The rows below give T cell receptor beta chains drawn from one sample of a study of blood T cell repertoires in COVID-19. The assay was immunoSEQ multiplex PCR, and TCRdb's table has in-frame clones only and misses some. The table lists 290,000 or so clones, 90% of them singletons. Sequenced sample: PBMCs or T cells enriched from blood (not recorded which). These TCRs come from a woman under 30 with acute COVID-19. Both conserved end residues are part of each CDR3. D genes are given only for firm matches. Only some rows state a clone size, as once, few, many or a class for expanded clones.

CDR3nt: TGTGCCAGCAGTTTAGTTCCCCGGGGTGGCTACACCTTC
CDR3aa: CASSLVPRGGYTF
v_gene: TRBV27
d_gene: -
abundance: -
j_gene: TRBJ1-2

CDR3nt: TGTGCCAGCAGCTCGGCGGGATCCTACAATGAGCAGTTCTTC
CDR3aa: CASSSAGSYNEQFF
v_gene: TRBV7-9
d_gene: -
abundance: -
j_gene: TRBJ2-1

CDR3nt: TGTGCCAGCAGTTTAGTGGAGTCGGATGGGTACGAGCAGTACTTC
CDR3aa: CASSLVESDGYEQYF
v_gene: TRBV28
d_gene: -
abundance: -
j_gene: TRBJ2-7

CDR3nt: TGTGCCAGCAGCCACGGGAAATTCACTGTACGCAATGAGCAGTTCTTC
CDR3aa: CASSHGKFTVRNEQFF
v_gene: TRBV14
d_gene: -
abundance: once
j_gene: TRBJ2-1

CDR3nt: TGTGCCATCGACCGAGGACAGGGGGCCACTGAAGCTTTCTTT
CDR3aa: CAIDRGQGATEAFF
v_gene: TRBV10-3
d_gene: TRBD1
abundance: -
j_gene: TRBJ1-1

CDR3nt: TGTGCCAGCAGCCCTTACTTAGAGCGCGAGCAGTACTTC
CDR3aa: CASSPYLEREQYF
v_gene: TRBV7-8
d_gene: -
abundance: -
j_gene: TRBJ2-7

CDR3nt: TGTGCCAGCAGTTTAGAGGCATCTTTAGGAGCTTTCTTT
CDR3aa: CASSLEASLGAFF
v_gene: TRBV28
d_gene: -
abundance: once
j_gene: TRBJ1-1

CDR3nt: TGCGCCAGCGAAAGATCAGGGTCCGGGGAGCTGTTTTTT
CDR3aa: CASERSGSGELFF
v_gene: TRBV5-1
d_gene: -
abundance: -
j_gene: TRBJ2-2

CDR3nt: TGTGCCGTCCCGGGTCTGAACACTGAAGCTTTCTTT
CDR3aa: CAVPGLNTEAFF
v_gene: TRBV28
d_gene: -
abundance: -
j_gene: TRBJ1-1

CDR3nt: TGTGCCAGCAGTTTGTCCGGGACAGGGGGTGCGTTTACGACTTTC
CDR3aa: CASSLSGTGGAFTTF
v_gene: TRBV28
d_gene: TRBD1
abundance: -
j_gene: TRBJ2-7

CDR3nt: TGTGCCAGCAGTTCGCCCGGGGGCAATCAGCCCCAGCATTTT
CDR3aa: CASSSPGGNQPQHF
v_gene: TRBV28
d_gene: -
abundance: -
j_gene: TRBJ1-5

CDR3nt: TGTGCCAGCAGCAAAGCGACTAGCGGGAGGCCCCTGAGCTCCTACAATGAGCAGTTCTTC
CDR3aa: CASSKATSGRPLSSYNEQFF
v_gene: TRBV21-1
d_gene: -
abundance: once
j_gene: TRBJ2-1

CDR3nt: TGTGCCAGCAGCCGAGAAAGGGGGACTGAAGCTTTCTTT
CDR3aa: CASSRERGTEAFF
v_gene: TRBV7-3
d_gene: -
abundance: -
j_gene: TRBJ1-1

CDR3nt: TGTGCCAGTAGTATCCCGCGAGGTACAGGGGTCAATCAGCCCCAGCATTTT
CDR3aa: CASSIPRGTGVNQPQHF
v_gene: TRBV19
d_gene: TRBD1
abundance: few
j_gene: TRBJ1-5

CDR3nt: TGTGCCAGGGACAGGGCGTATGGCTACACCTTC
CDR3aa: CARDRAYGYTF
v_gene: TRBV21-1
d_gene: -
abundance: -
j_gene: TRBJ1-2

CDR3nt: TGTGCCAGCAGCTCCGCTACTCAGGGGATTAATGGCTACACCTTC
CDR3aa: CASSSATQGINGYTF
v_gene: TRBV9
d_gene: -
abundance: -
j_gene: TRBJ1-2

CDR3nt: TGTGCCAGCAGCTCCCACGGCAGGGAAGGATACAATGAGCAGTTCTTC
CDR3aa: CASSSHGREGYNEQFF
v_gene: TRBV7-3
d_gene: -
abundance: -
j_gene: TRBJ2-1

CDR3nt: TGTGCCAGCAGTACCCCGGGGGGCCCGGGACTAGCGGGAGTCGAGCAGTACTTC
CDR3aa: CASSTPGGPGLAGVEQYF
v_gene: TRBV27
d_gene: TRBD2
abundance: -
j_gene: TRBJ2-7

CDR3nt: TGTGCCTGGACGAGCGGGAGTGGCTCCTACGAGCAGTACTTC
CDR3aa: CAWTSGSGSYEQYF
v_gene: TRBV30
d_gene: TRBD2
abundance: -
j_gene: TRBJ2-7

CDR3nt: TGTGCCAGCAGTCCCGGGTCCTCAGATACGCAGTATTTT
CDR3aa: CASSPGSSDTQYF
v_gene: TRBV6-4
d_gene: -
abundance: -
j_gene: TRBJ2-3

CDR3nt: TGTGCCAGCATTCTGGGGGGGTCCCTTTATGGCTACACCTTC
CDR3aa: CASILGGSLYGYTF
v_gene: TRBV7-2
d_gene: -
abundance: -
j_gene: TRBJ1-2

CDR3nt: TGTGCCAGCAGTTCCGGACTAGCGGGATTGGAGTACTTC
CDR3aa: CASSSGLAGLEYF
v_gene: TRBV6-7
d_gene: TRBD2
abundance: -
j_gene: TRBJ2-7

CDR3nt: TGTGCCAGCAGGTCACAGGGGTCCTACGAGCAGTACTTC
CDR3aa: CASRSQGSYEQYF
v_gene: TRBV28
d_gene: TRBD1
abundance: -
j_gene: TRBJ2-7

CDR3nt: TGTGCCAGCAGTTGGACAGGGGGCCAAGATCAGCCCCAGCATTTT
CDR3aa: CASSWTGGQDQPQHF
v_gene: TRBV7-2
d_gene: TRBD1
abundance: -
j_gene: TRBJ1-5

CDR3nt: TGTGCCAGCAAAGGGACTACCACTATAACCCTCCACTTT
CDR3aa: CASKGTTTITLHF
v_gene: TRBV28
d_gene: -
abundance: -
j_gene: TRBJ1-6

CDR3nt: TGTGCCAGCAGCTTAGAGGGGACAGATAATTCACCCCTCCACTTT
CDR3aa: CASSLEGTDNSPLHF
v_gene: TRBV7-8
d_gene: TRBD1
abundance: once
j_gene: TRBJ1-6

CDR3nt: TGTGCCAGCAGCCAAGGCCCAGGGGGCCATGGCTACACCTTC
CDR3aa: CASSQGPGGHGYTF
v_gene: TRBV14
d_gene: TRBD1
abundance: -
j_gene: TRBJ1-2

CDR3nt: TGTGCCAGCAGCCCGACAGGGGGAGGTCAGCCCCAGCATTTT
CDR3aa: CASSPTGGGQPQHF
v_gene: TRBV6-6
d_gene: TRBD1
abundance: -
j_gene: TRBJ1-5

CDR3nt: TGCGCCAGCACCGCGGGACCCAGCACAGATACGCAGTATTTT
CDR3aa: CASTAGPSTDTQYF
v_gene: TRBV5-1
d_gene: -
abundance: -
j_gene: TRBJ2-3

CDR3nt: TGTGCCAGTAGTATTTCTCGGACAATTTTAGGTGAAGCTTTCTTT
CDR3aa: CASSISRTILGEAFF
v_gene: TRBV19
d_gene: -
abundance: -
j_gene: TRBJ1-1

CDR3nt: TGTGCCAGCAGCCTAGGGGCTCAGCCCCAGCATTTT
CDR3aa: CASSLGAQPQHF
v_gene: TRBV3-1/TRBV3-2
d_gene: -
abundance: -
j_gene: TRBJ1-5